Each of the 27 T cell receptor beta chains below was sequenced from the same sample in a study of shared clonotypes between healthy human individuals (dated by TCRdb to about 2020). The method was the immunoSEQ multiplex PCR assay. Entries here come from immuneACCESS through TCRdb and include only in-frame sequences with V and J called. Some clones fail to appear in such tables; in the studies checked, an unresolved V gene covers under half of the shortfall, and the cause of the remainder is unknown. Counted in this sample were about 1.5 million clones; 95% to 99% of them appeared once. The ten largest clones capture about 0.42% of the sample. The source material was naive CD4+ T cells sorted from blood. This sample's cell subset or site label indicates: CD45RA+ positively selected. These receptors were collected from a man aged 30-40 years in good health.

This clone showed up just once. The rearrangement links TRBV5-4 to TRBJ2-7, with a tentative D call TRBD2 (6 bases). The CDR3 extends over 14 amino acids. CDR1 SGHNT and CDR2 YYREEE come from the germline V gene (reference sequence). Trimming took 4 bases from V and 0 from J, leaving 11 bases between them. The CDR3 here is CASSRDGSSYEQYF. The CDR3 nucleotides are TGTGCCAGCAGCCGAGACGGGAGCTCCTACGAGCAGTACTTC.

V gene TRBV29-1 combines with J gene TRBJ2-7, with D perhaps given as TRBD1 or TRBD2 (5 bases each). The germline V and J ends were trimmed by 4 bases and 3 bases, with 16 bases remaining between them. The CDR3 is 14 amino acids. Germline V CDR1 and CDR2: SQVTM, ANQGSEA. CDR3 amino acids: CSVGYGADYYEQYF. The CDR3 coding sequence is TGCAGCGTTGGGTACGGGGCAGATTACTACGAGCAGTACTTC.

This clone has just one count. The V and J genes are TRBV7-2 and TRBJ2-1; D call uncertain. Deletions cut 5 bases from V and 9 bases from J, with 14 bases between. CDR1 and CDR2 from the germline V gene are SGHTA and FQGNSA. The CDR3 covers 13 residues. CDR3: CASSPNAGSEQFF. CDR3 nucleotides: TGTGCCAGCAGCCCTAACGCTGGTTCTGAGCAGTTCTTC.

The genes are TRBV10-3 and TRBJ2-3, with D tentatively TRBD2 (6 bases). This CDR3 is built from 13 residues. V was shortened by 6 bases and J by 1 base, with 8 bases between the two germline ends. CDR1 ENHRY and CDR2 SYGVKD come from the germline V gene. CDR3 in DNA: TGTGCCATCAGGTCTAGCGGCACAGATACGCAGTATTTT. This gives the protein CAIRSSGTDTQYF.

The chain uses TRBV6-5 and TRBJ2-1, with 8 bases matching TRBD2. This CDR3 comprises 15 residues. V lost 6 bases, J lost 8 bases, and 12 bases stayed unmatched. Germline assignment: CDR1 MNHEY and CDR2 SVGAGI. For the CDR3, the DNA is TGTGCCAGCAGGCCTAGGGGACTAGTCTCGCATGAGCAGTTCTTC. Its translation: CASRPRGLVSHEQFF.

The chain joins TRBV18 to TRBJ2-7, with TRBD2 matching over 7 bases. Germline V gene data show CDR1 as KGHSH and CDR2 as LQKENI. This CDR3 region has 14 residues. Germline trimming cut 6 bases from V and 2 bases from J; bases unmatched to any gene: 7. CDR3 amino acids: CASSQASGTYEQYF. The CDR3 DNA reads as TGTGCCAGCTCCCAGGCTAGCGGTACCTACGAGCAGTACTTC. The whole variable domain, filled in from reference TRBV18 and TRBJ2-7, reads NAGVMQNPRHLVRRRGQEARLRCSPMKGHSHVYWYRQLPEEGLKFMVYLQKENIIDESGMPKERFSAEFPKEGPSILRIQQVVRGDSAAYFCASSQASGTYEQYFGPGTRLTVT.

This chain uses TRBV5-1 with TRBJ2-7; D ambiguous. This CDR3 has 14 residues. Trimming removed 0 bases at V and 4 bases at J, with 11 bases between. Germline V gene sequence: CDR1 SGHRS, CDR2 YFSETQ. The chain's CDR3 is CASSLVRGTYEQYF. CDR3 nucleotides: TGCGCCAGCAGCTTGGTGCGCGGCACTTACGAGCAGTACTTC.

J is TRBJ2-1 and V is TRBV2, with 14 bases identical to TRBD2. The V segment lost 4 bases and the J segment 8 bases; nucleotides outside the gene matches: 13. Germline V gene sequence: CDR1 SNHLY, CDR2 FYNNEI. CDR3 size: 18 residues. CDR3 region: CASSAIPGTSGSGDEQFF. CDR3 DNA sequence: TGTGCCAGCAGTGCCATCCCTGGGACTAGCGGGAGCGGGGATGAGCAGTTCTTC.

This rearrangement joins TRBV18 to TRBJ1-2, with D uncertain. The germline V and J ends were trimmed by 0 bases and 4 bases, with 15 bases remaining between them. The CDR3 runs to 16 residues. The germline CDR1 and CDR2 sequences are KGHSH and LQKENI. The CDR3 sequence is CASSPPSQSRGYGYTF. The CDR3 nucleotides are TGTGCCAGCTCACCACCGTCACAGTCCCGCGGCTATGGCTACACCTTC.

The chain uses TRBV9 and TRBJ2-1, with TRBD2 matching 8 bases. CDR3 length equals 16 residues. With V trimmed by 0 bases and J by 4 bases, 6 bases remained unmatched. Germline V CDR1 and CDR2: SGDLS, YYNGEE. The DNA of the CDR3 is TGTGCCAGCAGCGTAGAAGCGGGAGAGGGATACAATGAGCAGTTCTTC. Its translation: CASSVEAGEGYNEQFF.

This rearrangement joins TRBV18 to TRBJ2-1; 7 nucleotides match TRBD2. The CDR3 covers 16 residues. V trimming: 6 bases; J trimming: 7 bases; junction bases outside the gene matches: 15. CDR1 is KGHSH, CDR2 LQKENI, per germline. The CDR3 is CASSRKPAGEVNEQFF. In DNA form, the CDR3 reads TGTGCCAGCTCCCGCAAACCTGCGGGAGAGGTAAATGAGCAGTTCTTC.

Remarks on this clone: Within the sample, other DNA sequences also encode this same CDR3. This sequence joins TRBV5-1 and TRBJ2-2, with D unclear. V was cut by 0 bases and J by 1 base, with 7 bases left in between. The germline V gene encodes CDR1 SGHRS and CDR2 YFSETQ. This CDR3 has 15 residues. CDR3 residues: CASSLAGGNTGELFF. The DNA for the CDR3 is TGCGCCAGCAGCTTGGCGGGTGGGAACACCGGGGAGCTGTTTTTT.

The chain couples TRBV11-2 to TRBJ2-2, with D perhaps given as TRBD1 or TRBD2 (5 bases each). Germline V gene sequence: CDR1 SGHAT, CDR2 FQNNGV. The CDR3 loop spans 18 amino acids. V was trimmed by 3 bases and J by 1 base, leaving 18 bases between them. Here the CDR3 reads CASSFNRISGKNTGELFF. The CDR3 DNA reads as TGTGCCAGCAGCTTCAACAGGATTTCGGGGAAGAACACCGGGGAGCTGTTTTTT.

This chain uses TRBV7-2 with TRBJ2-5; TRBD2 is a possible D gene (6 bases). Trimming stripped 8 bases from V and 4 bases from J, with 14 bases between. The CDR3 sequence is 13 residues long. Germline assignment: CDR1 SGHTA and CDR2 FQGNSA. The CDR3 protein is CASAGTFGETQYF. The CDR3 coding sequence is TGTGCCAGCGCCGGGACTTTCGGAGAGACCCAGTACTTC.

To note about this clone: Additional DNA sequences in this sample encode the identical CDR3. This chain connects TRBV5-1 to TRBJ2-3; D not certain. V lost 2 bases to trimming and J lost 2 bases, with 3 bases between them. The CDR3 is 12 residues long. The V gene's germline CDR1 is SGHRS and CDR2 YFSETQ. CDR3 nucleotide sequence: TGCGCCAGCAGCTTAGTCACAGATACGCAGTATTTT. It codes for CASSLVTDTQYF.

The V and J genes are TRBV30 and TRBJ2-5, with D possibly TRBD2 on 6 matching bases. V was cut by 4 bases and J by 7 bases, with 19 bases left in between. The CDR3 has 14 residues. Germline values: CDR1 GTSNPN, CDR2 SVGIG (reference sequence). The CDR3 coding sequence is TGTGCCTGGACCCGGAAAGCGGGCCACGGGACCCAGTACTTC. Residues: CAWTRKAGHGTQYF. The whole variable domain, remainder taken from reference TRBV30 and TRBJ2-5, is SQTIHQWPATLVQPVGSPLSLECTVEGTSNPNLYWYRQAAGRGLQLLFYSVGIGQISSEVPQNLSASRPQDRQFILSSKKLLLSDSGFYLCAWTRKAGHGTQYFGPGTRLLVL.

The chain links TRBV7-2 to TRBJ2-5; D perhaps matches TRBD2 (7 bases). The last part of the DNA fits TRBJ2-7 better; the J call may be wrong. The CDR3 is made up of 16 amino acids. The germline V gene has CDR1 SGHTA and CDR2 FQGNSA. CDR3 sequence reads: CASSLMGGLNPYEQYF. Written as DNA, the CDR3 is TGTGCCAGCAGCTTAATGGGGGGGCTGAATCCCTACGAGCAGTACTTC.

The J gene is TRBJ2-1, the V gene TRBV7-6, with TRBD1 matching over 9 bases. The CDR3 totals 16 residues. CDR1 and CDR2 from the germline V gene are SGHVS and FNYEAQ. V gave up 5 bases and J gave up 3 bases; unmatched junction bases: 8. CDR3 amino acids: CASSHSRGQGYNEQFF. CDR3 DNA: TGTGCCAGCAGCCACTCCCGGGGACAGGGCTACAATGAGCAGTTCTTC.

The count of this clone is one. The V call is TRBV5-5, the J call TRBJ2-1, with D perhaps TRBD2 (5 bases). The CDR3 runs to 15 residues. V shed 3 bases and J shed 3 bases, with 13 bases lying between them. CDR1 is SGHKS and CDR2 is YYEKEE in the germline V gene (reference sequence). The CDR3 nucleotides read TGTGCCAGCAGCTCAGCGGAGGCAAACTACAATGAGCAGTTCTTC. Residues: CASSSAEANYNEQFF.

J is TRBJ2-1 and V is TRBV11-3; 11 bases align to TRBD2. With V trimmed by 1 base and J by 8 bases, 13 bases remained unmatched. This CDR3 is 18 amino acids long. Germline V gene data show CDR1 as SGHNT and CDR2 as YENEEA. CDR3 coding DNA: TGTGCCAGCAGCTTAGGAGCCCTGACTAGCGGGAATTCCGATGAGCAGTTCTTC. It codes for CASSLGALTSGNSDEQFF.

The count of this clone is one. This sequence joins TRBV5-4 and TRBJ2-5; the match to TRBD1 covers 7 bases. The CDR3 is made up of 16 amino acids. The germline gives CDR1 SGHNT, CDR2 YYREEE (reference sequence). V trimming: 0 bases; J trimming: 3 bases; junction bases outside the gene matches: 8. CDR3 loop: CASSLATGAFEETQYF. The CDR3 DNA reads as TGTGCCAGCAGCTTGGCCACAGGGGCGTTTGAAGAGACCCAGTACTTC.

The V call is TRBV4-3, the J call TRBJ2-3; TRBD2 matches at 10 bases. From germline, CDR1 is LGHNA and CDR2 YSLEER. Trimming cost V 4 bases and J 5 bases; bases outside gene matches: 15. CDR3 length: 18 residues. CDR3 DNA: TGCGCCAGCAGCCCCTCCGCCGCCGCTAGCGGGAGTGTAGATACGCAGTATTTT. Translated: CASSPSAAASGSVDTQYF.

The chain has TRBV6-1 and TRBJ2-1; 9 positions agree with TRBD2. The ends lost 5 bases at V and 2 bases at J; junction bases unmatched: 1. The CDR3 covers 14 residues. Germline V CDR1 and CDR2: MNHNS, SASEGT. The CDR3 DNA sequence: TGTGCCAGCAGTCCTAGCGGGACCTACAATGAGCAGTTCTTC. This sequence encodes CASSPSGTYNEQFF.

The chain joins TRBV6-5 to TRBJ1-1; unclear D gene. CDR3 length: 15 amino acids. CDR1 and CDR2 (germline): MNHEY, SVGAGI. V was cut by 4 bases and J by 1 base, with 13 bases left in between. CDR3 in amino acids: CASSLREARNTEAFF. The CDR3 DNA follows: TGTGCCAGCAGTTTGCGCGAGGCGAGGAACACTGAAGCTTTCTTT.

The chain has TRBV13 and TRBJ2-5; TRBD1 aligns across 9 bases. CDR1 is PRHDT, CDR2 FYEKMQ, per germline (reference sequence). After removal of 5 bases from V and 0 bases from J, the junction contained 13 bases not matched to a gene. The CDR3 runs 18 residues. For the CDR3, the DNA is TGTGCCAGCAGCCGCGCCGACAGGGGGAGTACCTACCAAGAGACCCAGTACTTC. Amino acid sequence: CASSRADRGSTYQETQYF. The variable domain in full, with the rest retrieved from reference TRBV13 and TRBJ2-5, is AAGVIQSPRHLIKEKRETATLKCYPIPRHDTVYWYQQGPGQDPQFLISFYEKMQSDKGSIPDRFSAQQFSDYHSELNMSSLELGDSALYFCASSRADRGSTYQETQYFGPGTRLLVL.

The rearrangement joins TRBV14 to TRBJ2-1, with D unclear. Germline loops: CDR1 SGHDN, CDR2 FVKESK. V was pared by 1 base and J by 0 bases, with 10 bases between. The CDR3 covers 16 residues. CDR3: CASSQGIRFSYNEQFF. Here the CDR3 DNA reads TGTGCCAGCAGCCAAGGGATCCGATTCTCCTACAATGAGCAGTTCTTC.

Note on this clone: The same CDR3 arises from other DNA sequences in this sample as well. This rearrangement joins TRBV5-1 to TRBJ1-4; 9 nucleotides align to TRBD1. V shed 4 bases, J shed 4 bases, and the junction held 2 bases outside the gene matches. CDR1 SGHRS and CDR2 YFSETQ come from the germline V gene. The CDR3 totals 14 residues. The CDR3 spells CASSRDRDNEKLFF. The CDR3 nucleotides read TGCGCCAGCAGCCGGGACAGGGATAATGAAAAACTGTTTTTT.